This TCR beta chain was documented in a study of T cells after yellow fever vaccination. V was clipped by 5 bases and J by 7 bases; unmatched bases: 13. This CDR3 has 18 amino acids. Looked up from germline, CDR1 is SGHVS and CDR2 is FQNEAQ. In TCRdb, the 5' RACE reads were re-called with MiXCR into one record per CDR3 protein. The data show some 600,000 distinct CDR3 sequences, 9% to 15% seen once. The sequence was obtained from a man aged 25 to 40 who received the YFV17D yellow fever vaccine. Sequenced here: PBMCs, sampled on the day of the yellow fever booster vaccination. This sequence joins TRBV7-8 and TRBJ2-1; 14 nucleotides line up with TRBD2. CDR3: CASSTGTSGSRGFNEQFF. The CDR3 coding sequence is TGTGCCAGCAGCACCGGGACTAGCGGGAGCCGTGGTTTTAATGAGCAGTTCTTC.